This T cell receptor (beta chain) stems from a study of cytomegalovirus exposure and HLA in healthy donors (TCRdb year 2017). Regarding the study in general: An earlier analysis of several hundred of the donors reported under 300 Gb of sequence data and 100 million to 120 million unique TCR beta sequences obtained from around 180 million T cells. Approximately 300 gigabases of sequencing data and approximately 92 million unique TCR sequences made up an early release that covered fewer than 650 HLA-typed donors. Of the roughly 430 genotyped donors, approximately 83% fell in the genetic ancestry cluster associated with self-reported Caucasian donors. The aim of the study was to test whether cataloging public T cell receptors could identify signatures of past pathogen exposure. The study used immunosequencing to profile the T cell repertoires of 666 subjects and linked those repertoires to cytomegalovirus serostatus. A separate validation cohort of over 95 different subjects was used in addition to the roughly 700-subject first cohort. The study combined high-throughput TCR immunosequencing, statistical association of individual TCRs with disease status, and machine learning to predict cytomegalovirus infection status. In a later analysis, previously published TCR beta repertoires from several hundred donors were re-analyzed and high-resolution HLA genotyping was added so that TCR occurrence patterns could be studied. Rather than drawing on any new phenotypic data, the later analysis identified candidate immune exposures from TCR beta sequences and the way those sequences occurred across donors. An earlier analysis of some 600 of the donors applied high-throughput TCR beta sequencing to assess whether each TCR beta V gene segment acted as functional or pseudogenic. Donor age, sex, ethnicity and CMV serostatus were compiled alongside the repertoire data. A later genetic analysis used genome-wide SNP genotypes for about 60% of the 666 donors, treating that subset as a discovery cohort. All discovery cohort repertoires had been generated on a single sequencing platform. Both class I and class II loci were covered by HLA typing, at four-digit resolution. Typing coverage differed by locus: A, B, C, DRB1 and DQB1 were typed in about 620-630 donors, DQA1 in about 500, DPA1 in some 570, and DPB1 in 400 to 490. Because of strong linkage in the cohort, roughly five DR-DQ haplotypes were treated as single units for association and clustering. Among roughly 400 genotyped donors of the cohort, an average of around 250,000 unique TCR beta nucleotide sequences was sequenced per donor, of which 15% to 20% were non-productive. Paper-wide results and their limitations: A further reported finding was that TCR beta sequences accurately predicted the HLA-A and HLA-B alleles for most subjects in the first cohort. It was suggested by the authors that the approach could potentially be generalized to other disease states and immunological phenotypes. In both the original and validation cohorts, the classifier was reported to diagnose cytomegalovirus status with high specificity and sensitivity. The 87-base-pair reads could not distinguish some IMGT-functional V segments, including TRBV6-2 and TRBV6-3, so those segments were excluded. The earlier analysis of 587 of the donors excluded over 15 rarely observed V segments, including chromosome 9 orphons, because counts were too low. Most TCR sequences were observed very rarely across donors, whereas some public TCRs were present in many individuals. Several of the top co-occurrence clusters appeared to be linked to parvovirus B19, influenza, CMV and Epstein-Barr virus, according to a later analysis. Assigning TCR associations to individual alleles was difficult when HLA alleles, especially DR and DQ, strongly co-occurred. Compared with equally common non-associated chains, HLA-associated TCR beta chains in a later analysis were more clonally expanded and had lower generation probabilities. In a later analysis, some 18,000 TCR beta sequences were associated with specific HLA alleles at a false discovery rate of 0.05. The study gave a list of about 160 TCR beta chains associated with cytomegalovirus. A few of the identified cytomegalovirus-associated TCR beta chains were confirmed in vitro to be specific for cytomegalovirus antigens. CMV serostatus was the only immune exposure information available for the cohort. In a later genetic analysis, a missense DCLRE1C variant was associated with V-gene and J-gene trimming of TCR beta chains, and the association was replicated in an independent cohort. In a later analysis, TCR association rates were found to vary across HLA loci, with the most associated TCRs seen for DRB1 alleles and the fewest for HLA-C alleles. Presence/absence analyses assumed roughly uniform sequencing depth across donors, an assumption that may not hold. In this cohort, only TCR beta chains were sequenced, and detectable features were limited by the absence of alpha or paired-chain data. In an earlier analysis of roughly 500 of the donors, most TCR beta V segments appeared in productive rearrangements about 90% or about 30% of the time, broadly matching IMGT annotations. Correlated functional status among segregating V segments might reflect linkage disequilibrium, but an unknown experimental factor could not be ruled out. A later analysis found that most CMV-associated TCR beta chains appeared HLA-restricted, with HLA associations seemingly driven largely by CMV exposure. According to a later genetic analysis, donors in an Asian-associated ancestry cluster had fewer N-insertions in productive TCRs than the approximately 630-donor mean. A group of highly shared sequence variants was considered likely to be a technical artifact of the sequencing pipeline. HLA typing was unavailable for some donors at each locus, so association tests used only the typed subset.

CDR1 SQVTM and CDR2 ANQGSEA are derived from the germline V gene. Measured from the cysteine to the phenylalanine, the CDR3 is 13 residues long. Kept here is only the CDR3 DNA, which spans 39 bases and is read in frame from base 1. Cut back by 3 bases and 0 bases, the V and J ends lie 7 bases apart. This clone occurred once. Its antigen is still unknown. No clone much larger than this one lies a single base away; base qualities are absent. The cohort was made up of 666 healthy bone marrow donors. All cohort members were sampled while nominally healthy, although unrecorded immune exposures were likely present. The donor tested CMV seropositive, placing the donor among the 290 or so seropositive members of the cohort. Every donor gave a peripheral blood sample, and the peripheral blood mononuclear cells from that sample were used for TCR beta sequencing. Genomic DNA extraction from the blood cell samples was performed with the Qiagen DNeasy Blood Extraction Kit.

Libraries were constructed by the immunoSEQ multiplex PCR assay. For the multiplex PCR, a mixture combining 60 forward primers for TCR Vbeta segments and 13 reverse primers for TCR Jbeta segments was used. The CDR3 region of rearranged TCR beta genes was amplified from genomic DNA by a multiplex PCR assay. Amplified TCR beta libraries were sequenced as 87-base-pair reads on the Illumina HiSeq System. The study's processing was this. In a later analysis, tens of millions of unique TCR beta chains were counted across the roughly 670 repertoires, and roughly 9.9 million of these chains were shared by at least two donors. Raw reads were error-corrected and collapsed into unique sequences by a nearest-neighbor algorithm in which closely related sequences were merged to remove PCR and sequencing errors. To assign V, D and J gene segments, CDR3 sequences were aligned to IMGT reference sequences. Each retained sequence needed at least a six-nucleotide match to both a V gene segment and a J gene segment. A rearrangement counted as productive if the CDR3 had no stop codons and remained in frame with V and J, and every other rearrangement counted as non-productive. Following IMGT convention, CDR3 was defined as the stretch from the second conserved V-encoded cysteine up to the conserved J-encoded phenylalanine. The earlier analysis of about 570 of the donors excluded any sequence lacking an unambiguous match to a single V gene segment. In an earlier analysis of about 590 of the donors, a V segment was called functional when productive rearrangements were above 56.7%, and segregating when the standard deviation between donors exceeded 5%. A statistical classification framework was built to diagnose cytomegalovirus status from the catalog of TCR beta chain sequences. A later analysis assigned V and J genes by comparing TCR nucleotide sequences with IMGT/GENE-DB human TR gene sequences. A later analysis assigned CDR3 sequences and most-parsimonious VDJ recombination scenarios with the TCRdist pipeline. In a later analysis, each TCR beta chain was defined by its CDR3 amino acid sequence together with its V-gene family, and reads lacking a unique V-gene family were excluded. In a later analysis, 500 to 650 highly shared, low-generation-probability nucleotide sequences were removed to address suspected cross-contamination and a sequencing artifact. For each public chain, a later analysis derived a clonal expansion index from normalized ranks of inferred template counts within each repertoire. In a later analysis, generation probabilities were computed using a VDJ recombination model fitted to out-of-frame rearrangements, and the results were checked against IGoR. In a later analysis, hypergeometric tests were used to score TCR-TCR, TCR-HLA and TCR-CMV co-occurrence, with a repertoire-size bias correction applied to TCR pairs. A later analysis estimated false discovery rates by permuting HLA or CMV assignments 20 times. In a later analysis, co-occurring TCRs were grouped using DBSCAN, and TCRdist sequence similarity was added for clustering within HLA-allele-positive subsets. For co-occurrence clustering, repertoires with fewer than 30,000 or more than 120,000 public chains were excluded, along with a handful of repertoires with anomalous nucleotide sharing. TCRdb took this table from immuneACCESS and kept in-frame rearrangements with V and J called. Such tables lack part of the clones; where checked against another copy, unresolved V genes explain under half of the gap, and the rest is unexplained. The D gene and trimming were derived from the DNA, and the V and J assignments and clone size from that table. The sample data list 120,000 to 150,000 clones, and over 60% of these were observed just once. Of the sample, about 6.8% is held by the ten largest clones.

This clonotype was sampled from a man in his forties in good health and CMV-seropositive. Sequencing was done on a sample of PBMCs. The V and J segments used are TRBV29-1 and TRBJ2-3, with TRBD1 tentatively as D gene (5 bases match). The nucleotide sequence reads TGCAGCGTTGAGACAGTTAGCACAGATACGCAGTATTTT. This sequence encodes CSVETVSTDTQYF.